This T cell receptor beta chain was observed in a study of blood T cell repertoires in COVID-19. About the study: Specimens from acute and convalescent COVID-19 originated in the United States, Italy and Spain. In each case, the material was cDNA or gDNA derived from T cells, B-cell-depleted T cells, or PBMCs.

In the source study's methods: Reference gene primer amplification gave estimated nucleated cell counts. Assay: immunoSEQ multiplex PCR; the TCRdb copy retains only in-frame clones and omits some. The V and J calls and clone size were taken over from that table, and D and trimming were inferred from the DNA. The profile covers about 440,000 clones, with 70% to 90% appearing a single time and about 2% taken by the ten largest. Trimming cost V 3 bases and J 4 bases, with 12 bases left between them. The CDR3 is made up of 14 amino acids. Germline-derived CDR1 and CDR2 are MDHEN and SYDVKM. The sequenced sample consisted of PBMCs or T cells enriched from blood (not recorded which). The clonotype originates from a woman between 18 and 30 years old with acute COVID-19. The chain carries TRBV28 and TRBJ1-1; D unresolved. The CDR3 sequence: CASSFSGRSTEAFF. The CDR3 nucleotides read TGTGCCAGCAGTTTTTCGGGAAGGAGCACTGAAGCTTTCTTT.